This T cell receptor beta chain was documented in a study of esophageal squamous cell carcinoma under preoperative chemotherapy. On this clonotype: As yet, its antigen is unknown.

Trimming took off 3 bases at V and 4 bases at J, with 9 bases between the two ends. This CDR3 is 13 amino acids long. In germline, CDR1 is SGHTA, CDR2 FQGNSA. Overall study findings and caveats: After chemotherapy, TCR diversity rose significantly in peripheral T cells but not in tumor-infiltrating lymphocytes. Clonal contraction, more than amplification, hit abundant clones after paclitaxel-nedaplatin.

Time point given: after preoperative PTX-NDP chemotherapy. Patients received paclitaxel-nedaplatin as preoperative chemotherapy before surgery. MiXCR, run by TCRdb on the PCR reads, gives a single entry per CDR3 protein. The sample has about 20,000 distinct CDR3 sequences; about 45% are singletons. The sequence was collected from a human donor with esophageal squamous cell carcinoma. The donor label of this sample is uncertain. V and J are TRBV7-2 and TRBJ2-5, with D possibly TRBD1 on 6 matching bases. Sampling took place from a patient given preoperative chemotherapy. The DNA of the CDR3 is TGTGCCAGCAGCTTGCAGGGGAGAGAGACCCAGTACTTC. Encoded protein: CASSLQGRETQYF.